The rows below give T cell receptor beta chains drawn from one sample of a study of T cell responses to AZD1222 COVID-19 vaccine. The data were produced by immunoSEQ multiplex PCR, yet TCRdb's version contains in-frame clones alone and is incomplete. The sample has roughly 70,000 clones, around 84% seen once; the top ten hold roughly 21%. Source: peripheral blood, taken on day 0 of AZD1222 vaccination. Receptors originate from an adult in good health. The CDR3 runs from the conserved cysteine through the conserved F or W. The D gene is left open where the match is weak. The size field is filled for only some rows; it gives once, few, many or a size class.

TGTGCCAGCAGCTTAGGGACAGGGGTCTACGAGCAGTACTTC,CASSLGTGVYEQYF,TRBD1,TRBV11-2,TRBJ2-7,.,14
TGTGCCATCAGTGAGATAGGACAGGGGAAGGATGGCTACACCTTC,CAISEIGQGKDGYTF,TRBD1,TRBV10-3,TRBJ1-2,few,15
TGTGCCACCAGTGATCCGCGTGGGGCCACTTTGGGCACAGATACGCAGTATTTT,CATSDPRGATLGTDTQYF,.,TRBV24-1,TRBJ2-3,.,18
TGTGCCAGCAGCTTTTACAATGAGCAGTTCTTC,CASSFYNEQFF,.,TRBV5-5,TRBJ2-1,.,11
TGCGCCAGCAGCTTGATGGGCGGTAAAGAGACCCAGTACTTC,CASSLMGGKETQYF,.,TRBV5-1,TRBJ2-5,once,14
TGTGCCAGCAGCTTGCGGGACTGGCCCCAGCATTTT,CASSLRDWPQHF,.,TRBV5-4,TRBJ1-5,.,12
TGTGCCAGCAGTTACCAATCGGGCACAGATACGCAGTATTTT,CASSYQSGTDTQYF,.,TRBV6-2/TRBV6-3,TRBJ2-3,.,14
TGCAGCGTTCCCACGGACAGACGTGAAGCTTTCTTT,CSVPTDRREAFF,.,TRBV29-1,TRBJ1-1,few,12
TGTGCCAGCAGCTCTAGGGCGAGGGGGGACTCTGGAAACACCATATATTTT,CASSSRARGDSGNTIYF,.,TRBV11-3,TRBJ1-3,.,17
TGTGCCAGCAGCTTCCTTAGCGGGAGTGGGACAGAGACCCAGTACTTC,CASSFLSGSGTETQYF,TRBD2,TRBV11-2,TRBJ2-5,few,16
TGTGCCAGCACTCGAGAGGGGGAAGCTTTCTTT,CASTREGEAFF,.,TRBV5-6,TRBJ1-1,.,11
TGTGCCAGCAGCTTAGCGACAGGGGCGTTAAATGAGCAGTTCTTC,CASSLATGALNEQFF,TRBD1,TRBV7-7,TRBJ2-1,.,15
TGTGCCACCAGTGATTTGCCGGGGGACAAGGGTTGGTATGGCTACACCTTC,CATSDLPGDKGWYGYTF,.,TRBV24-1,TRBJ1-2,.,17
TGCGCCAGCAGCTTTGGCACTTTCTACGAGCAGTACTTC,CASSFGTFYEQYF,.,TRBV5-1,TRBJ2-7,.,13
TGTGCCATCAGTGCGGGACTAGCGGGAAATGAGCAGTTCTTC,CAISAGLAGNEQFF,TRBD2,TRBV10-3,TRBJ2-1,.,14
TGCGCCAGCGGGACAGGAAGCGAGCAGTACTTC,CASGTGSEQYF,TRBD1,TRBV10-2,TRBJ2-7,.,11
TGTGCCATCAGAACGGGACAGACCAGCACAGATACGCAGTATTTT,CAIRTGQTSTDTQYF,TRBD1,TRBV10-3,TRBJ2-3,.,15
TGTGCCAGCAGTTTTTCGGTAGAGACCCAGTACTTC,CASSFSVETQYF,.,TRBV12-3/TRBV12-4,TRBJ2-5,.,12
TGTGCCTGGAACCAGGGGGCTGTAGCGGCCAGGGTCCACGAGCAGTACTTC,CAWNQGAVAARVHEQYF,TRBD1,TRBV30,TRBJ2-7,.,17
TGTGCCAGCAGTTACGCCCCGATGGACTCTGGAAACACCATATATTTT,CASSYAPMDSGNTIYF,.,TRBV6-6,TRBJ1-3,.,16
TGCGCCAGCAGCCAAGCTAGCGGGAGAGGGGAGGCCGGGGAGCTGTTTTTT,CASSQASGRGEAGELFF,TRBD2,TRBV4-1,TRBJ2-2,.,17
TGCGCCAGCAGCTTGGAGAACCTCCAGGGGGGCTACACCTTC,CASSLENLQGGYTF,.,TRBV5-1,TRBJ1-2,.,14
TGTGCCAGCAGCTTCCAGAGCTCGGGGGGCTATGGCTACACCTTC,CASSFQSSGGYGYTF,.,TRBV7-9,TRBJ1-2,.,15
TGTGCCAGCAGCTTAGGCCTGACAGCGAACCCCTACGAGCAGTACTTC,CASSLGLTANPYEQYF,.,TRBV7-8,TRBJ2-7,once,16
TGTGCCAGCAGCCAAGACGGCGGGACAGACAATGAGCAGTTCTTC,CASSQDGGTDNEQFF,.,TRBV3-1/TRBV3-2,TRBJ2-1,.,15
TGTGCCAGTAGTATCCAGAGGGGGGGCAATCAGCCCCAGCATTTT,CASSIQRGGNQPQHF,.,TRBV19,TRBJ1-5,.,15
TGCGCCAGCAGTACCGGTTTTAGCACAGATACGCAGTATTTT,CASSTGFSTDTQYF,.,TRBV10-1,TRBJ2-3,.,14
TGTGCCAGCACTATCGCAGGGGCAGACACTGAAGCTTTCTTT,CASTIAGADTEAFF,.,TRBV9,TRBJ1-1,.,14
TGTGCCAGCAGTGACCGACAGGGGGCAGGAGAAAAACTGTTTTTT,CASSDRQGAGEKLFF,TRBD1,TRBV6-1,TRBJ1-4,.,15
TGTGCCAGCAGCTCCCGGGACAGGGGATCACCCCTCCACTTT,CASSSRDRGSPLHF,TRBD1,TRBV7-9,TRBJ1-6,once,14
TGTGCCAGCAGCCGAAGTAGAAAAGAGACCCAGTACTTC,CASSRSRKETQYF,.,TRBV3-1/TRBV3-2,TRBJ2-5,.,13
TGTGCCAGCAGTGAATTCCAGGACGGTAACTATGGCTACACCTTC,CASSEFQDGNYGYTF,.,TRBV2,TRBJ1-2,.,15
TGTGCCAGCAGCTTGGGCGTCTCTGGAAACACCATATATTTT,CASSLGVSGNTIYF,.,TRBV3-1/TRBV3-2,TRBJ1-3,once,14
TGTGCCAGCAGCCCCTCGGGGAGGAAAACCGGGGAGCTGTTTTTT,CASSPSGRKTGELFF,.,TRBV3-1/TRBV3-2,TRBJ2-2,.,15
TGTGCCAGCACAAACTCACAGGCCTACCTTTATGGCTACACCTTC,CASTNSQAYLYGYTF,.,TRBV2,TRBJ1-2,.,15
TGCGCCAGCAGCTTGTCGTCTACGGGTAATTCACCCCTCCACTTT,CASSLSSTGNSPLHF,.,TRBV5-1,TRBJ1-6,.,15
TGCGCCAGCAGCCAAGAGCCGGGAGGGAAGGCCGAGCAGTACTTC,CASSQEPGGKAEQYF,TRBD2,TRBV4-1,TRBJ2-7,.,15
TGTGCCAGCAGCGTAGCTACCTGGGGGGAAGCTTTCTTT,CASSVATWGEAFF,.,TRBV9,TRBJ1-1,.,13
TGCAGCGTGGCCTCCCCGGGGGGGGGCTACACCTTC,CSVASPGGGYTF,.,TRBV29-1,TRBJ1-2,once,12
TGCGCCAGCAGCCACGGGACAGGGGGTATCATGAACACTGAAGCTTTCTTT,CASSHGTGGIMNTEAFF,TRBD1,TRBV5-1,TRBJ1-1,few,17
TGTGCCATCAGTGAAAATGCAAACACCATATATTTT,CAISENANTIYF,.,TRBV10-3,TRBJ1-3,.,12
TGTGCCAGCAGCACGGGACACGGGGTTCGTGCAGAGACCCAGTACTTC,CASSTGHGVRAETQYF,.,TRBV11-3,TRBJ2-5,.,16
TGTGCCACCAGTCAAGCCAGGGGGCAGCCTCAAATGCCTATATACTATGGCTACACCTTC,CATSQARGQPQMPIYYGYTF,TRBD1,TRBV24-1,TRBJ1-2,.,20
TGTGCCATCAGCGAACAGGGGGGCCACGAGCAGTACTTC,CAISEQGGHEQYF,TRBD1,TRBV10-3,TRBJ2-7,once,13
TGTGCCAGCAGGGATTTTGGCAGGAGGGTCTCCTACGAGCAGTACTTC,CASRDFGRRVSYEQYF,.,TRBV6-4,TRBJ2-7,.,16
TGTGCCAGTAGTGGTACTAGCGGGGCCAACTACAATGAGCAGTTCTTC,CASSGTSGANYNEQFF,TRBD2,TRBV19,TRBJ2-1,few,16
TGTGCCAGCAGCTTTACAGGGACCACCGGGGAGCTGTTTTTT,CASSFTGTTGELFF,.,TRBV7-2,TRBJ2-2,.,14
TGTGCCAGCAGCTTAATGGACGGGATCCGCGAGCAGTACTTC,CASSLMDGIREQYF,.,TRBV11-2,TRBJ2-7,.,14
TGTGCTAGTGGTTTAGACAGGGGGTTAGGTGAAAAACTGTTTTTT,CASGLDRGLGEKLFF,TRBD1,TRBV12-5,TRBJ1-4,.,15
TGCGCCAGCAGCCATGACTCAAGGGGGCAGCCCCAGCATTTT,CASSHDSRGQPQHF,.,TRBV4-1,TRBJ1-5,.,14
TGTGCCAGCTTCCCCCCCCGGGATAAGAACACTGAAGCTTTCTTT,CASFPPRDKNTEAFF,.,TRBV6-6,TRBJ1-1,.,15
TGTGCCTGGACCCTAGCGGGAGTTAACAATGAGCAGTTCTTC,CAWTLAGVNNEQFF,TRBD2,TRBV30,TRBJ2-1,.,14
TGTGCCAGCAGTAAGGAACCGAACACCGGGGAGCTGTTTTTT,CASSKEPNTGELFF,.,TRBV25-1,TRBJ2-2,.,14
TGCGCCAGCAGCTGGGGGACAGCGACTGAAAAACTGTTTTTT,CASSWGTATEKLFF,TRBD1,TRBV5-1,TRBJ1-4,few,14
TGCAGCGCTGGACTAGCTGGGGAGCAGTACTTC,CSAGLAGEQYF,TRBD2,TRBV29-1,TRBJ2-7,.,11
TGCGCCAGCAGCCGAGACACTGGGCGCACCGGGGAGCTGTTTTTT,CASSRDTGRTGELFF,.,TRBV5-1,TRBJ2-2,few,15